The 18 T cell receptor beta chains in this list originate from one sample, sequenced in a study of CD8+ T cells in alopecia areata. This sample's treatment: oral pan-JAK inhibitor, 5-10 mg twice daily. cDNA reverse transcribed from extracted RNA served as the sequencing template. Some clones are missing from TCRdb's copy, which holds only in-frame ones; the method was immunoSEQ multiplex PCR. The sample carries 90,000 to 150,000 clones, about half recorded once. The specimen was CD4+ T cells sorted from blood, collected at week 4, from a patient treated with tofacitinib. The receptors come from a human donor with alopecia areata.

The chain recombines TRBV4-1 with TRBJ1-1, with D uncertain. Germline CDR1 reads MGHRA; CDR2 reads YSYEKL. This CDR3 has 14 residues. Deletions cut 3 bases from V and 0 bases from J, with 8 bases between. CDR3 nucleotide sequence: TGCGCCAGCAGCCACCCGATAATGAACACTGAAGCTTTCTTT. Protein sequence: CASSHPIMNTEAFF.

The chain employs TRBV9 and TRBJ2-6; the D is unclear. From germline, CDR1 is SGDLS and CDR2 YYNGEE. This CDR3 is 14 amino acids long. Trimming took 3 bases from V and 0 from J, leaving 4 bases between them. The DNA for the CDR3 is TGTGCCAGCAGCGCGGTCTCTGGGGCCAACGTCCTGACTTTC. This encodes CASSAVSGANVLTF.

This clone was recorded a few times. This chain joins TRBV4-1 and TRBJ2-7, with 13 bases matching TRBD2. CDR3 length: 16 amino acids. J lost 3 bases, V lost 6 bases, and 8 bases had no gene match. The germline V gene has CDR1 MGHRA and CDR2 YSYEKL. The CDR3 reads CASRNPGTSGNYEQYF. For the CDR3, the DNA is TGCGCCAGCAGAAATCCCGGGACTAGCGGGAACTACGAGCAGTACTTC.

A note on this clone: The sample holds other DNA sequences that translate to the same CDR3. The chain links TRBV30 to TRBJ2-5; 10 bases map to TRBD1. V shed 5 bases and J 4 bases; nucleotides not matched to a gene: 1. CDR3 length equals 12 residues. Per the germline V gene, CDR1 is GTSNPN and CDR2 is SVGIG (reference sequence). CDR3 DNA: TGTGCCTGGGACAGGGGGCGAGAGACCCAGTACTTC. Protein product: CAWDRGRETQYF. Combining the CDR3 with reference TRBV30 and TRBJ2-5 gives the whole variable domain SQTIHQWPATLVQPVGSPLSLECTVEGTSNPNLYWYRQAAGRGLQLLFYSVGIGQISSEVPQNLSASRPQDRQFILSSKKLLLSDSGFYLCAWDRGRETQYFGPGTRLLVL.

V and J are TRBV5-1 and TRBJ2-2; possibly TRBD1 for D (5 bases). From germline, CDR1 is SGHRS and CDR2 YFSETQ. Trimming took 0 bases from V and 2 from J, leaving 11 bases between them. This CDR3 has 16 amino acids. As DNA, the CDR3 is TGCGCCAGCAGCTTGGTTAGCAGGGTAAACACCGGGGAGCTGTTTTTT. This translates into CASSLVSRVNTGELFF.

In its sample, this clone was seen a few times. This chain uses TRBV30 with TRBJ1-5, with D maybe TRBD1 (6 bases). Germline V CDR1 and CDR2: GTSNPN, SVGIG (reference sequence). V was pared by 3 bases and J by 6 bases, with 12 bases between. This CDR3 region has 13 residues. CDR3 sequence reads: CAWSRQEGQPQHF. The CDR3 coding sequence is TGTGCCTGGAGCCGACAGGAGGGTCAGCCCCAGCATTTT.

The chain's CDR3 is CASRGRGEGNYGYTF. The CDR3, as DNA: TGTGCCAGCAGAGGCAGGGGAGAAGGGAACTATGGCTACACCTTC. This sequence joins TRBV6-5 and TRBJ1-2; D is possibly TRBD1 (6 bases). V was trimmed by 6 bases and J by 2 bases, leaving 16 bases between them. The CDR3 is made up of 15 amino acids. Germline CDR1 MNHEY, CDR2 SVGAGI.

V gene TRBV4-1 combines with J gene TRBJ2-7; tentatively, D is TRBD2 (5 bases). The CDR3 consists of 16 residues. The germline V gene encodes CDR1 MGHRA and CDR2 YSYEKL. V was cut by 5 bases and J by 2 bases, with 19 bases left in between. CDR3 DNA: TGCGCCAGCAGCGGCGGCAAGGGAGAGAGAACCTACGAGCAGTACTTC. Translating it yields CASSGGKGERTYEQYF.

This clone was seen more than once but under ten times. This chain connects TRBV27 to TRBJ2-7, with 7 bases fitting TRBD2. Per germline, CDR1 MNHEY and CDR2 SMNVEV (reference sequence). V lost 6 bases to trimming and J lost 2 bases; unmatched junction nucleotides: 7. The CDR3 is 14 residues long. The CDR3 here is CASRVTLATYEQYF. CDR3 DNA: TGTGCCAGCAGGGTTACACTAGCGACCTACGAGCAGTACTTC.

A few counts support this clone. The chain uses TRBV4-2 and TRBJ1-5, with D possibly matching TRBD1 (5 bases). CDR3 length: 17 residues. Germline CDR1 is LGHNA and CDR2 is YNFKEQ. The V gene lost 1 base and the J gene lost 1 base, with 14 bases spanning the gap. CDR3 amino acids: CASSQAPGTYSNQPQHF. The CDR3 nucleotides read TGTGCCAGCAGCCAAGCCCCCGGGACTTACAGCAATCAGCCCCAGCATTTT.

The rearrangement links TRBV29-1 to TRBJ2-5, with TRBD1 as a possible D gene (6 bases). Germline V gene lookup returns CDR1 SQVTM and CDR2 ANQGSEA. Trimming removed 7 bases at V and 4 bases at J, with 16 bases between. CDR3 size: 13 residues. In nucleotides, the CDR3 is TGCAGCGCTCGGGTAACAGGGTCAGAGACCCAGTACTTC. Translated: CSARVTGSETQYF.

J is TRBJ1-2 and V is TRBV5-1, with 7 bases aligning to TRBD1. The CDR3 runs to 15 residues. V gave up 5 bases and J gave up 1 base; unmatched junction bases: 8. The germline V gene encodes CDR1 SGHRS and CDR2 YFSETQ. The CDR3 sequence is CASRLRTGHNYGYTF. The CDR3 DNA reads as TGCGCCAGCAGACTACGGACAGGCCATAACTATGGCTACACCTTC.

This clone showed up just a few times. Here the CDR3 reads CAWSHGGNQNEQFF. The CDR3 DNA is TGTGCCTGGAGTCATGGGGGGAACCAAAATGAGCAGTTCTTC. The V gene is TRBV30, the J gene TRBJ2-1, with D maybe TRBD2 (6 bases). This CDR3 contains 14 residues. V lost 2 bases and J 7 bases, leaving 15 bases between the germline ends. Germline CDR1 reads GTSNPN; CDR2 reads SVGIG (reference sequence). The variable domain in full, completed from reference TRBV30 and TRBJ2-1, reads SQTIHQWPATLVQPVGSPLSLECTVEGTSNPNLYWYRQAAGRGLQLLFYSVGIGQISSEVPQNLSASRPQDRQFILSSKKLLLSDSGFYLCAWSHGGNQNEQFFGPGTRLTVL.

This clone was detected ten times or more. The CDR3 region is CASSLAGTTDTQYF. In DNA, the CDR3 is TGCGCCAGCAGTCTAGCGGGGACCACAGATACGCAGTATTTT. The chain joins TRBV10-2 to TRBJ2-3; TRBD2 matches 9 bases. J lost 2 bases, V lost 5 bases, and 2 bases had no gene match. The length of the CDR3 is 14 residues. CDR1 is WSHSY and CDR2 is SAAADI in the germline V gene.

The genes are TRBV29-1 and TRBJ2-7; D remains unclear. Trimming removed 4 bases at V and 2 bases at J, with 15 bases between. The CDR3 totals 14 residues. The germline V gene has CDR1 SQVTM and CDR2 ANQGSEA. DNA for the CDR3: TGCAGCGTTGTCAAAAGGACGGGCCCCTACGAGCAGTACTTC. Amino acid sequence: CSVVKRTGPYEQYF.

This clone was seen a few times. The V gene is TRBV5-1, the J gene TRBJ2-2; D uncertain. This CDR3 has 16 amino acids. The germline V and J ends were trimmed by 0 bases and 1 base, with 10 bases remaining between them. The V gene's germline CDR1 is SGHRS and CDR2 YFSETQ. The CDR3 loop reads CASSLGLPKNTGELFF. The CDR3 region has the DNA TGCGCCAGCAGCTTGGGCCTGCCTAAGAACACCGGGGAGCTGTTTTTT.

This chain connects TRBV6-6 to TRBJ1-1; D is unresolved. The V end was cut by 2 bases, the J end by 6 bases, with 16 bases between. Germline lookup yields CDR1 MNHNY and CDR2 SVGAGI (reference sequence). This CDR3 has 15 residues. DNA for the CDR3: TGTGCCAGCAGTTACCCTTCCCCCGGCGGGGCTGAAGCTTTCTTT. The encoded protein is CASSYPSPGGAEAFF.

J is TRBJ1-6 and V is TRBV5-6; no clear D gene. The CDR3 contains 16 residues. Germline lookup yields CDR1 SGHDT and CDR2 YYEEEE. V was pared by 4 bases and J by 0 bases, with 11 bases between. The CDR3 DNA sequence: TGTGCCAGCAGCCCCTCGCAGCGCTCCTATAATTCACCCCTCCACTTT. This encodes CASSPSQRSYNSPLHF.